This TCR beta chain was captured by sequencing in a study of T-cell reconstitution after alpha-beta-depleted transplantation in children. Study results and limitations: Newly made T cells mostly supplied T-cell counts and diversity one year after transplant.

Trimming took off 5 bases at V and 0 bases at J, with 25 bases between the two ends. The germline V gene encodes CDR1 LGHNA and CDR2 YSLEER. The CDR3 is 19 amino acids. Unique molecular identifiers were incorporated into the prepared TCRbeta library. TCRdb used MiXCR to reprocess the PCR reads, holding one entry per CDR3 protein. The profile shows approximately 500,000 distinct CDR3 sequences, roughly a tenth of them singletons. This clonotype was seen ten or more times. The antigen is not known. The V gene is TRBV4-3, the J gene TRBJ1-1; D unclear. This specimen consisted of PBMCs, obtained before TCRalphabeta/CD19-depleted stem cell transplant. The TCR originated in a child aged 2-15 years with inherited bone marrow failure, due to receive a stem cell transplant. The CDR3 is CASSALYPHDRTVNTEAFF. In DNA, the CDR3 is TGCGCCAGCAGCGCCCTATACCCACATGATCGGACGGTGAACACTGAAGCTTTCTTT.